This T cell receptor beta chain was obtained from a study of blood T cell repertoires in COVID-19 (dated by TCRdb to between 2020 and 2021). In the study overall: Samples from collaborators originated in the United States, Italy and Spain and spanned both the acute and convalescent phases of COVID-19. Where available, HLA class I and class II types were taken from metadata supplied by the sample provider and were not determined by assay-based typing. A de-identified subject ID, COVID-19 status, age in years and sex were almost always included in the sample metadata. Samples came from the ongoing ImmuneRACE study (first 160 participants) plus 1,254 subjects from 6 global collaborators. Deeply sampled blood TCRbeta repertoires from subjects exposed to, actively infected with, or recovered from COVID-19 were included in the dataset. The prospective study material was composed of cDNA or gDNA derived from T cells, B-cell-depleted T cells, or PBMCs. The repertoires were released in a freely available public database intended as a resource for research on the immune response to SARS-CoV-2. The paper as a whole reports these results and caveats: The quantity of clinical and demographic metadata differed by source and by participant and was supplied without curation.

Whole blood was collected in K2EDTA tubes by collaborating institutions according to the institutions' own protocols. For TCRbeta analysis, collaborator samples were shipped as frozen whole blood, as isolated PBMCs, or as DNA extracted from either sample type. For this clone: This receptor's antigen is unknown. No per-base quality is available; no much larger clone lies one base away.

The CDR3, cysteine through phenylalanine, is 15 amino acids long. The sequence is cut down to CDR3 DNA, 45 bases in frame from base 1. Trimming at the junction amounts to 2 bases on V and 5 bases on J, and the germline ends lie 13 bases apart. According to the germline V gene, CDR1 reads SGHRS and CDR2 reads YFSETQ. TCRbeta CDR3 regions were amplified from genomic DNA by means of the immunoSEQ Assay, a bias-controlled multiplex PCR. Per the source publication's procedure: Nucleated cell counts per sample were estimated from amplification of reference gene primers within the assay. Sequence reads were collapsed and filtered to measure the absolute abundance of every unique TCRbeta CDR3 rearrangement. For each sample, productive Simpson clonality was calculated as the square root of Simpson's diversity index across productive rearrangements. TCRdb obtained this table from immuneACCESS and retained in-frame rearrangements with V and J assigned. These tables miss some clones; where compared with another copy, unresolved V genes account for less than half of the shortfall, and the remainder is unexplained. That table is the source of V, J and clone size, and D and trimming were worked out from the DNA. For this sample the table gives more than 200,000 clones, of which about 80% were detected only once. The ten most abundant clones make up roughly 4.6% of the sample.

This clonotype was obtained from a woman over 75 with active or convalescent COVID-19. Recombination connected TRBV5-1 to TRBJ1-4; the D region possibly corresponds to TRBD1 (5 bases align). Sequenced: peripheral blood. The DNA sequence is TGCGCCAGCAGCTTAATTCCCGGACAAAATGAAAAACTGTTTTTT. Its protein reads: CASSLIPGQNEKLFF.